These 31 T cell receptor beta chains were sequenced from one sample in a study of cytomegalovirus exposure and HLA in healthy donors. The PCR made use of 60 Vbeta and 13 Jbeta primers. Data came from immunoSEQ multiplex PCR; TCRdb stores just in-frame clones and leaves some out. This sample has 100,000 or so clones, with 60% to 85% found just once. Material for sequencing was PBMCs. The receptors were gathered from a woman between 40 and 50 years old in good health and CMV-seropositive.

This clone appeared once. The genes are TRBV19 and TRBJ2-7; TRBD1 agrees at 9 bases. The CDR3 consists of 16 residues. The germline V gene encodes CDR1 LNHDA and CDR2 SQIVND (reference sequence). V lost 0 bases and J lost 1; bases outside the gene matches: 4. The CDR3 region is CASSIEATGGSYEQYF. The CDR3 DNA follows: TGTGCCAGTAGTATAGAGGCGACAGGGGGATCCTACGAGCAGTACTTC.

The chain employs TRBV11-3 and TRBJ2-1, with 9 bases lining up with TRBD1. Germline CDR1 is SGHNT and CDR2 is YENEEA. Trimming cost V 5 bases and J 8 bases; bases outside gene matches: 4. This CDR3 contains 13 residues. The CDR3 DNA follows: TGTGCCAGCAGCATACAGGGGGCGCATGAGCAGTTCTTC. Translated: CASSIQGAHEQFF.

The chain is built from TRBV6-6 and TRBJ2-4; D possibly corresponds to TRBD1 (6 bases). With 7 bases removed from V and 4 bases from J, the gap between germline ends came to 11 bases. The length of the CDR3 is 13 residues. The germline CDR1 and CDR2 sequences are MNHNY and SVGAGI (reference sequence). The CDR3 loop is CASIRDTKNIQYF. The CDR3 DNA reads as TGTGCCAGCATCCGGGACACAAAAAACATTCAGTACTTC.

CDR3: CATSRDVADEQYF. CDR3 coding DNA: TGTGCCACCAGCAGAGATGTGGCCGACGAGCAGTACTTC. V and J are TRBV15 and TRBJ2-7; D uncertain. Germline lookup yields CDR1 LNHNV and CDR2 YYDKDF (reference sequence). This CDR3 spans 13 amino acids. V lost 0 bases to trimming and J lost 5 bases, with 8 bases between them. Full variable domain (missing parts from reference TRBV15 and TRBJ2-7): DAMVIQNPRYQVTQFGKPVTLSCSQTLNHNVMYWYQQKSSQAPKLLFHYYDKDFNNEADTPDNFQSRRPNTSFCFLDIRSPGLGDTAMYLCATSRDVADEQYFGPGTRLTVT.

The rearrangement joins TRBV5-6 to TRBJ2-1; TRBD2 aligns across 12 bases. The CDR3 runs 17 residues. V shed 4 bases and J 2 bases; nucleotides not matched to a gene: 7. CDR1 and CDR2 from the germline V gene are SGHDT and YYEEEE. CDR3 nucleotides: TGTGCCAGCAGCATCGGACTAGCGGGGAGAACCTACAATGAGCAGTTCTTC. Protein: CASSIGLAGRTYNEQFF.

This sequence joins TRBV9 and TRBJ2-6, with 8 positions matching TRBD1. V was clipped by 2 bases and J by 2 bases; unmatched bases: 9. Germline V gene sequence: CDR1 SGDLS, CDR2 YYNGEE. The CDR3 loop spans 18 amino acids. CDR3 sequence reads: CASSVRPGQVTGANVLTF. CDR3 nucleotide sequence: TGTGCCAGCAGCGTGAGACCGGGACAGGTAACTGGGGCCAACGTCCTGACTTTC.

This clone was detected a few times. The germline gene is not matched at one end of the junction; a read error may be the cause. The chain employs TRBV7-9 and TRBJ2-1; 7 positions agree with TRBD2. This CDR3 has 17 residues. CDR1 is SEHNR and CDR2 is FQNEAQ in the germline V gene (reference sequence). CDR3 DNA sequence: TGTTCCAGCAGCTTAGGAGGGGAGGGACTCGGGAGCAATGAGCAGTTCTTC. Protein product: CSSSLGGEGLGSNEQFF.

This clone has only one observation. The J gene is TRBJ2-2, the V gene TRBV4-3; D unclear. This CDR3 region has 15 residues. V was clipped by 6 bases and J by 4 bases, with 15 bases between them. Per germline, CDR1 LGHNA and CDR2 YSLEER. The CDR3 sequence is CASSGRNLGTGELFF. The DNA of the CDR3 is TGCGCCAGCAGTGGGCGCAATCTCGGCACCGGGGAGCTGTTTTTT.

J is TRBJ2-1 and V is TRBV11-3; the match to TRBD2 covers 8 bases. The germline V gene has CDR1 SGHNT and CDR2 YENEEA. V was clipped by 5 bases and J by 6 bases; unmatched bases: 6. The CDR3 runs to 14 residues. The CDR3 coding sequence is TGTGCCAGCAGCACCCGACTAGCGACCAATGAGCAGTTCTTC. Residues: CASSTRLATNEQFF.

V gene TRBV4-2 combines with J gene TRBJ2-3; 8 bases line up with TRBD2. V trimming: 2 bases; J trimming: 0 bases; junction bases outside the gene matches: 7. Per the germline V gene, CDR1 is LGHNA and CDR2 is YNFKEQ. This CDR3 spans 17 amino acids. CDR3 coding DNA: TGTGCCAGCAGCCAAAGAAGCGGGGGAGACAGCACAGATACGCAGTATTTT. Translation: CASSQRSGGDSTDTQYF.

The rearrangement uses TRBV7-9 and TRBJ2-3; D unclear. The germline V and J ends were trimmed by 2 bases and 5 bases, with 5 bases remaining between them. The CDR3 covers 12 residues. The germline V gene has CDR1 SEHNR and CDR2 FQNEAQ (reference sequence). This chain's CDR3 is CASSLYLDTQYF. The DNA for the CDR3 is TGTGCCAGCAGCTTATATCTAGATACGCAGTATTTT.

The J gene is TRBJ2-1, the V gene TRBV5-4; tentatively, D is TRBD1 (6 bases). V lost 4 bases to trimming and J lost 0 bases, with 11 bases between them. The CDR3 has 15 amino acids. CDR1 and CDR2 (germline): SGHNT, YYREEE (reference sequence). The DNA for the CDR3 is TGTGCCAGCAGCGGAACAGGGAGCTCCTACAATGAGCAGTTCTTC. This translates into CASSGTGSSYNEQFF. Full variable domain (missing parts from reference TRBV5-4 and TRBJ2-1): ETGVTQSPTHLIKTRGQQVTLRCSSQSGHNTVSWYQQALGQGPQFIFQYYREEENGRGNFPPRFSGLQFPNYSSELNVNALELDDSALYLCASSGTGSSYNEQFFGPGTRLTVL.

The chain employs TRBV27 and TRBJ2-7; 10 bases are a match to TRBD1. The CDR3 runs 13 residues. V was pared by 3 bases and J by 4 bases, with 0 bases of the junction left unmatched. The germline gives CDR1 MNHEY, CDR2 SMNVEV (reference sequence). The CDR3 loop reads CASSLDRGYEQYF. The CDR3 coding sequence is TGTGCCAGCAGTTTGGACAGGGGGTACGAGCAGTACTTC.

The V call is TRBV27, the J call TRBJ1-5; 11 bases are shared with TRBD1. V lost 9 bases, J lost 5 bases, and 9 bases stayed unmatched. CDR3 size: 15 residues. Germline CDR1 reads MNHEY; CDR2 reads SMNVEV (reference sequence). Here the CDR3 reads CASKKGTGGYQPQHF. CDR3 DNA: TGTGCCAGTAAAAAGGGGACAGGGGGTTATCAGCCCCAGCATTTT.

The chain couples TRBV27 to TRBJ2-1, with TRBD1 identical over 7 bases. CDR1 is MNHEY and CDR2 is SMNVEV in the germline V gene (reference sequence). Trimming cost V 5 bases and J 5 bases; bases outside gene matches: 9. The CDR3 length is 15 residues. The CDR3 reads CASSELQGFNNEQFF. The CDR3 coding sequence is TGTGCCAGCAGTGAATTACAGGGGTTTAACAATGAGCAGTTCTTC.

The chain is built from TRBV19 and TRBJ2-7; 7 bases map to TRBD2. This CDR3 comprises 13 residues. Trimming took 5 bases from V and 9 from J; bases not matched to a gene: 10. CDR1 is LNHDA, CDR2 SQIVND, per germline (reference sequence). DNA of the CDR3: TGTGCCAGTAGTCTGCGGGAGTACGAGTGGCAGTACTTC. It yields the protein CASSLREYEWQYF.

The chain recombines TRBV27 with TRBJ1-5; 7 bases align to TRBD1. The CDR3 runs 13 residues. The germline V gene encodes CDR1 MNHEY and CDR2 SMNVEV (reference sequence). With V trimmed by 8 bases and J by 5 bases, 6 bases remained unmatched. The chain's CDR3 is CASGRGPDQPQHF. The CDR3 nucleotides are TGTGCCAGCGGAAGGGGGCCAGATCAGCCCCAGCATTTT.

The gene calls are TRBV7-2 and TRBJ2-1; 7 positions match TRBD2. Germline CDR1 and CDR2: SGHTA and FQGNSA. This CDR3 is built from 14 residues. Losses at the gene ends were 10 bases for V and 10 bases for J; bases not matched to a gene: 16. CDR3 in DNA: TGTGCCACTCAAGCTCTAGCGGCTGAGACGGAGCAGTTCTTC. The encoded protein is CATQALAAETEQFF. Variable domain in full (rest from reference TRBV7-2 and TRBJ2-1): GAGVSQSPSNKVTEKGKDVELRCDPISGHTALYWYRQSLGQGLEFLIYFQGNSAPDKSGLPSDRFSAERTGGSVSTLTIQRTQQEDSAVYLCATQALAAETEQFFGPGTRLTVL.

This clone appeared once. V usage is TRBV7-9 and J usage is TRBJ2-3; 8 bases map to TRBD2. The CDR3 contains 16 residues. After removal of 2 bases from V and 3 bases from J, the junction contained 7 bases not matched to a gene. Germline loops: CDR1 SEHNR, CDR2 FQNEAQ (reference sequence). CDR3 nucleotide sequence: TGTGCCAGCAGCTTACTCGGGCGGGGGGTGACAGATACGCAGTATTTT. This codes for CASSLLGRGVTDTQYF.

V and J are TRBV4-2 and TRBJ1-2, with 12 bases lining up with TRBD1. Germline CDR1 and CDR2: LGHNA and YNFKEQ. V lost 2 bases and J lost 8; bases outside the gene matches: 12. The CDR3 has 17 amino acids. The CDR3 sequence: CASSQYDEGQGAVGYTF. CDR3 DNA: TGTGCCAGCAGCCAATATGATGAGGGACAGGGGGCTGTCGGCTACACCTTC.

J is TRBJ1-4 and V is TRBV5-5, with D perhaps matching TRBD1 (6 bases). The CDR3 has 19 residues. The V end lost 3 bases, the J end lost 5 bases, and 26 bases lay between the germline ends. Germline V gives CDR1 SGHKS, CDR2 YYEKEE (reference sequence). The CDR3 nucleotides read TGTGCCAGCAGCTCCAAAACCATCATACTGACAGGACGAAATGAAAAACTGTTTTTT. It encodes CASSSKTIILTGRNEKLFF. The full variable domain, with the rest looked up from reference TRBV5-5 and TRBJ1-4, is DAGVTQSPTHLIKTRGQQVTLRCSPISGHKSVSWYQQVLGQGPQFIFQYYEKEERGRGNFPDRFSARQFPNYSSELNVNALLLGDSALYLCASSSKTIILTGRNEKLFFGSGTQLSVL.

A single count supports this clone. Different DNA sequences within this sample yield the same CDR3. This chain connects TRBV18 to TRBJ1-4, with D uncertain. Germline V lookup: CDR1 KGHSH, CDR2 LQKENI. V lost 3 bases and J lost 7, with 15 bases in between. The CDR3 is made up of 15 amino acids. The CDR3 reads CASSPPTGVGEKLFF. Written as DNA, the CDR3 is TGTGCCAGCTCACCGCCTACGGGAGTAGGTGAAAAACTGTTTTTT.

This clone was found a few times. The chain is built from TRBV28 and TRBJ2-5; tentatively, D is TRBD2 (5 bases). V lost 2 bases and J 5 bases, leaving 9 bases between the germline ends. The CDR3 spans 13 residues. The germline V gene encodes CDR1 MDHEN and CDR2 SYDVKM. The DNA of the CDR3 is TGTGCCAGCAGTTTAGGAGGCCGGGAGACCCAGTACTTC. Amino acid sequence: CASSLGGRETQYF.

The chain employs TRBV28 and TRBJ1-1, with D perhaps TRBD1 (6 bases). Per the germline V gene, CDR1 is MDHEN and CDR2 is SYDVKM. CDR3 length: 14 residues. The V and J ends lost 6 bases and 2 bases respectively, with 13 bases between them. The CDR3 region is CASSLGQFNTEAFF. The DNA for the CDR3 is TGTGCCAGCAGCCTAGGACAGTTCAACACTGAAGCTTTCTTT.

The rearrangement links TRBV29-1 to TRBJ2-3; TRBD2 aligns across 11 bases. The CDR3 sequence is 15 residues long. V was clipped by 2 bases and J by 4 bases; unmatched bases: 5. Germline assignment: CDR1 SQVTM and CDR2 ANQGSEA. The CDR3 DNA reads TGCAGCGTTGAACCCCGACTAGCGGGATCAGATACGCAGTATTTT. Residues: CSVEPRLAGSDTQYF.

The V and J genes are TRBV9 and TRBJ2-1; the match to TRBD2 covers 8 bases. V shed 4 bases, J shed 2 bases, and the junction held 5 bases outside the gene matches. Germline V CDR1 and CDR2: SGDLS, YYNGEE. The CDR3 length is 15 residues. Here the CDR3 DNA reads TGTGCCAGCAGCCACGGAGCGGGGGCCTACAATGAGCAGTTCTTC. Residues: CASSHGAGAYNEQFF.

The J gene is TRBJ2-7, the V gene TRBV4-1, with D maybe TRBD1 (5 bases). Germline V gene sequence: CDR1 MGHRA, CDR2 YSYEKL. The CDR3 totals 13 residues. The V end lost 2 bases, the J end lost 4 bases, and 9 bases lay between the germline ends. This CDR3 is CASSQMTAYEQYF. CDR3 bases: TGCGCCAGCAGCCAAATGACAGCTTACGAGCAGTACTTC.

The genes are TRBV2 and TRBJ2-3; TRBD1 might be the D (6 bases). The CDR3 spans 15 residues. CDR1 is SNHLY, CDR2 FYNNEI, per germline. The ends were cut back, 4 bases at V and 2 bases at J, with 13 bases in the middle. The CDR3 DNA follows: TGTGCCAGCAGTGCAGGGGACCGGATCACAGATACGCAGTATTTT. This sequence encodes CASSAGDRITDTQYF.

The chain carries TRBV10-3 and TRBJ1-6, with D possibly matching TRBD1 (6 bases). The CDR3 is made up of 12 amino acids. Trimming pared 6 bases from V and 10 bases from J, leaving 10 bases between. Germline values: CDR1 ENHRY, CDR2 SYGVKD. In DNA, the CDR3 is TGTGCCATCAGACAGGGAGAGTCACCCCTCCACTTT. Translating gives CAIRQGESPLHF.

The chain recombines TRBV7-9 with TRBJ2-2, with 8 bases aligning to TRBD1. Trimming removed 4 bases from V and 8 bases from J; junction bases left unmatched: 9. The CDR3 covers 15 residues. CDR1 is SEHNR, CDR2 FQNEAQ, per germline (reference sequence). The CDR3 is CASSSPGRGHGELFF. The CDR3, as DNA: TGTGCCAGCAGCTCCCCGGGCAGGGGGCATGGGGAGCTGTTTTTT.

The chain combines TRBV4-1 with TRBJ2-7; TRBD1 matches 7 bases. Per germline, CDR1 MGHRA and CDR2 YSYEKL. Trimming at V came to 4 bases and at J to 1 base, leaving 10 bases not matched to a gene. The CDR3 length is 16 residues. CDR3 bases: TGCGCCAGCAGCCTACACCGACAGGGTCCATCCTACGAGCAGTACTTC. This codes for CASSLHRQGPSYEQYF.